This T cell receptor (beta chain) is drawn from a study of blood T cell repertoires in COVID-19. Looking at the study overall: From T cells, B-cell-depleted T cells, or PBMCs came the material, which was cDNA or gDNA.

Assay used: immunoSEQ multiplex PCR; TCRdb lists only in-frame clones, some missing. The sample consists of approximately 470,000 clones, 70% to 90% of them appearing once. The TCR comes from a human donor in a cohort sampled during active COVID-19. The sequenced material came from peripheral blood.

CDR3 region: CASSNGQGANEKLFF. The CDR3 DNA follows: TGTGCCAGTAGTAACGGACAGGGAGCTAATGAAAAACTGTTTTTT. V gene TRBV19 combines with J gene TRBJ1-4; TRBD1 matches at 8 bases. The CDR3 spans 15 residues. The V segment lost 4 bases and the J segment 3 bases; nucleotides outside the gene matches: 4. Germline V gene lookup returns CDR1 LNHDA and CDR2 SQIVND (reference sequence).